This record concerns one TCR beta chain sequence. The table came from immunoSEQ multiplex PCR; TCRdb's copy has only in-frame clones and leaves some out. The sample lists about 29,000 clones, just over 90% occurring once. The data are from a study of T cell changes during pregnancy in multiple sclerosis. Trimming took off 5 bases at V and 7 bases at J, with 21 bases between the two ends. The CDR3 is made up of 16 amino acids. The germline CDR1 and CDR2 sequences are LNHNV and YYDKDF (reference sequence). The sample in question was CD8+ T cells from peripheral blood mononuclear cells, obtained before pregnancy. The source is a female donor with multiple sclerosis, enrolled in a pregnancy study. This chain connects TRBV15 to TRBJ1-5; weak D call: TRBD1 (6 bases). The CDR3 spells CATSSRGAGWEQPQHF. The DNA for the CDR3 is TGTGCCACCAGCTCCCGGGGGGCAGGGTGGGAACAGCCCCAGCATTTT.